This TCR beta chain derives from a study of shared clonotypes between healthy human individuals. The overall study: Three plates were used per donor for CD4 naive, three for CD4 memory, two for CD8 naive and one for CD8 memory.

This CDR3 region has 13 residues. The V gene lost 5 bases and the J gene lost 11 bases, with 18 bases spanning the gap. Per germline, CDR1 SGHTA and CDR2 FQGTGA. The CD4+ fraction was divided into a CD45RA+ naive subset and a CD45RA-negative memory subset. It was 200 to 250 ng DNA, about 30,000 T cell genomes, that sorted-subset replicate PCRs used. Profiled with immunoSEQ multiplex PCR; TCRdb holds only in-frame clones, not every one. Among about 2.4 million clones listed, over 85% were seen once. Regarding this clone: As yet, its antigen is unknown.

General study findings and limits: It was the few donors that limited the genetic and exposure-history diversity represented.

The sequence derives from a man aged 18 to 30 in good health. Some clones in this sample may be carry-over from other donors' samples. V and J are TRBV7-3 and TRBJ1-1; D possibly corresponds to TRBD1 (5 bases). The sample taken for sequencing was naive CD4+ T cells from PBMCs. Noted subset: CD45RA+ positively selected. CDR3 nucleotide sequence: TGTGCCAGCAGCCCCCGTCGGGGGGAGAATGCTTTCTTT. Amino acids: CASSPRRGENAFF.